The source of this T cell receptor (beta chain) is a study of cytomegalovirus exposure and HLA in healthy donors. On the study more broadly: The roughly 120 validation repertoires matched the approximately 670 first-cohort repertoires in platform, a later analysis reported. Points from the study as a whole: Within the roughly 120 validation repertoires, first-cohort TCR clusters tended to co-occur, according to a later analysis. In vitro assays verified that three CMV-associated chains recognized CMV antigens specifically.

Concerning this clone itself: The antigen is undetermined.

The germline V and J ends were trimmed by 3 bases and 5 bases, with 17 bases remaining between them. Germline loops: CDR1 WNHNN, CDR2 SYGVQD (reference sequence). The CDR3 runs 15 residues. The repertoire was sequenced with immunoSEQ multiplex PCR; TCRdb's copy has only in-frame clones and lacks some. The sample includes 140,000 or so clones, just under 90% of them seen just once. Donors were drawn from the approximately 120-subject validation cohort, separate from the approximately 700-subject first cohort. Sequenced material: PBMCs. This sequence joins TRBV10-1 and TRBJ2-7; TRBD2 might be the D (7 bases). The clonotype originates from a woman in her twenties or thirties in good health and CMV-seropositive. This chain's CDR3 is CASSEQGGGGDEQYF. In DNA, the CDR3 is TGCGCCAGCAGTGAACAGGGTGGCGGGGGAGACGAGCAGTACTTC.